These 10 T cell receptor beta chains were all obtained from the same sample, sequenced in a study of T cell changes during pregnancy in multiple sclerosis. Clones were sequenced by immunoSEQ multiplex PCR, and TCRdb holds only the in-frame ones, with some missing. This sample has just over 90,000 clones, with 91% found just once. Sequenced here: peripheral blood, sampled after pregnancy. These receptors were taken from a female donor in good health, enrolled as a control in a pregnancy study.

The chain employs TRBV12-5 and TRBJ2-2; tentatively, D is TRBD1 (6 bases). From germline, CDR1 is LGHNT and CDR2 FRNRAP. Trimming removed 5 bases from V and 1 base from J, with 11 bases in between. CDR3 length equals 15 residues. The CDR3 coding sequence is TGTGCTAGTGGTCTGAAACAGGGGAACACCGGGGAGCTGTTTTTT. It encodes CASGLKQGNTGELFF. Looking up the rest from reference TRBV12-5 and TRBJ2-2 gives the full variable domain: DARVTQTPRHKVTEMGQEVTMRCQPILGHNTVFWYRQTMMQGLELLAYFRNRAPLDDSGMPKDRFSAEMPDATLATLKIQPSEPRDSAVYFCASGLKQGNTGELFFGEGSRLTVL.

The rearrangement joins TRBV7-2 to TRBJ2-3, with D maybe TRBD1 (5 bases). The CDR3 covers 15 residues. V dropped 6 bases and J dropped 1 base, with 14 bases sitting between them. CDR1 and CDR2 from the germline V gene are SGHTA and FQGNSA. The DNA of the CDR3 is TGTGCCAGCAGGCAGGGCGGCGGCCGCACAGATACGCAGTATTTT. As protein: CASRQGGGRTDTQYF.

J is TRBJ2-3 and V is TRBV30; 11 nucleotides agree with TRBD2. The CDR3 length is 15 residues. Trimming at V came to 4 bases and at J to 3 bases, leaving 6 bases not matched to a gene. Germline V CDR1 and CDR2: GTSNPN, SVGIG (reference sequence). DNA for the CDR3: TGTGCCTGGACCCGACTAGCGGGGATTACAGATACGCAGTATTTT. Amino acid sequence: CAWTRLAGITDTQYF.

The V gene is TRBV15, the J gene TRBJ2-7, with a weak D call TRBD1 (6 bases). Trimming removed 2 bases from V and 3 bases from J, with 8 bases in between. The CDR3 has 13 amino acids. Per germline, CDR1 LNHNV and CDR2 YYDKDF (reference sequence). CDR3 coding DNA: TGTGCCACCAGCAGACAGGGGAACTACGAGCAGTACTTC. Translated, it gives CATSRQGNYEQYF.

This chain connects TRBV7-2 to TRBJ1-6; 9 bases align to TRBD1. The CDR3 runs 17 residues. Germline V gene data show CDR1 as SGHTA and CDR2 as FQGNSA. V shed 4 bases and J 4 bases; nucleotides not matched to a gene: 8. The CDR3, as DNA: TGTGCCAGCAGCTCGGCCGGGACAGGGAAGTATAATTCACCCCTCCACTTT. The encoded protein is CASSSAGTGKYNSPLHF.

The genes are TRBV12-5 and TRBJ2-2; D remains unclear. CDR1 is LGHNT and CDR2 is FRNRAP in the germline V gene. The CDR3 is 14 amino acids. Trimming pared 9 bases from V and 3 bases from J, leaving 14 bases between. The CDR3 loop is CASASRLHTGELFF. In nucleotides, the CDR3 is TGTGCTAGCGCTTCAAGACTCCACACCGGGGAGCTGTTTTTT. The variable domain in full, completed from reference TRBV12-5 and TRBJ2-2, reads DARVTQTPRHKVTEMGQEVTMRCQPILGHNTVFWYRQTMMQGLELLAYFRNRAPLDDSGMPKDRFSAEMPDATLATLKIQPSEPRDSAVYFCASASRLHTGELFFGEGSRLTVL.

The chain carries TRBV6-5 and TRBJ1-2; D is uncertain. There are 11 residues in the CDR3. The germline V and J ends were trimmed by 3 bases and 8 bases, with 7 bases remaining between them. The germline V gene has CDR1 MNHEY and CDR2 SVGAGI. The CDR3 region is CASSYRGGYTF. The CDR3 coding sequence is TGTGCCAGCAGTTATCGGGGAGGCTACACCTTC.

The chain links TRBV4-3 to TRBJ2-7; 8 bases are a match to TRBD1. The V gene end was trimmed by 4 bases and the J gene end by 3 bases; junction bases not matched to a gene: 8. CDR3 length: 15 amino acids. The germline V gene has CDR1 LGHNA and CDR2 YSLEER. The CDR3 bases are TGCGCCAGCAGCCCCAACCGGGACAGGTACTACGAGCAGTACTTC. Amino acids: CASSPNRDRYYEQYF.

The chain couples TRBV5-6 to TRBJ1-6; 7 nucleotides line up with TRBD1. CDR1 SGHDT and CDR2 YYEEEE come from the germline V gene. The CDR3 loop spans 16 amino acids. The J segment lost 0 bases and the V segment lost 7 bases, leaving 7 bases of the junction unmatched. The DNA of the CDR3 is TGTGCCAGCGGATTGACAGGGAGCTCCTATAATTCACCCCTCCACTTT. It specifies CASGLTGSSYNSPLHF.

This clone has a single count. The V gene is TRBV4-3, the J gene TRBJ2-7; possible D gene TRBD2, 6 bases. The CDR3 spans 14 residues. Germline V gene data show CDR1 as LGHNA and CDR2 as YSLEER. Trimming took 0 bases from V and 3 from J, leaving 9 bases between them. CDR3 nucleotide sequence: TGCGCCAGCAGCCAAGATCGGGGGTTCTACGAGCAGTACTTC. Its translation: CASSQDRGFYEQYF.